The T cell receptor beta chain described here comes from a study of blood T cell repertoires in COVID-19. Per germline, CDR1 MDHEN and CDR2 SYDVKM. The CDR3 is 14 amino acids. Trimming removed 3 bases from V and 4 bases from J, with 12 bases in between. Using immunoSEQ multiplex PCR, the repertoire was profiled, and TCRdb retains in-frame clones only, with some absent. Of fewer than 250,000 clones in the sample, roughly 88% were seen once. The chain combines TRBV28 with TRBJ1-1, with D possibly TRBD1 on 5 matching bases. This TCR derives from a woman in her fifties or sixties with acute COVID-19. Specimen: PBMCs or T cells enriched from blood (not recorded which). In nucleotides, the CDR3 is TGTGCCAGCAGTTTGGTAAGGGGCTTCACTGAAGCTTTCTTT. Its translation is CASSLVRGFTEAFF.